This section outlines one T cell receptor (beta chain) sequence together with its context. Germline and junction disagree at one end, which may indicate a read error. Germline V gene sequence: CDR1 LGHDT, CDR2 YNNKEL (reference sequence). The CDR3 extends over 14 amino acids. Assay used: immunoSEQ multiplex PCR; TCRdb lists only in-frame clones, some missing. The sample lists 200,000 to 300,000 clones; almost 85% were seen once. This specimen comes from a study of blood T cell repertoires in COVID-19. This clonotype was sampled from a woman aged 45-60 years with acute COVID-19. This chain joins TRBV3-1 (or the pseudogene TRBV3-2) and TRBJ1-2; 7 nucleotides match TRBD1. Sequencing was carried out using PBMCs or T cells enriched from blood (not recorded which). The CDR3 here is CASGQSQGNYGYTF. Written as DNA, the CDR3 is TGTGCCAGCGGCCAATCACAGGGGAACTATGGCTACACCTTC.